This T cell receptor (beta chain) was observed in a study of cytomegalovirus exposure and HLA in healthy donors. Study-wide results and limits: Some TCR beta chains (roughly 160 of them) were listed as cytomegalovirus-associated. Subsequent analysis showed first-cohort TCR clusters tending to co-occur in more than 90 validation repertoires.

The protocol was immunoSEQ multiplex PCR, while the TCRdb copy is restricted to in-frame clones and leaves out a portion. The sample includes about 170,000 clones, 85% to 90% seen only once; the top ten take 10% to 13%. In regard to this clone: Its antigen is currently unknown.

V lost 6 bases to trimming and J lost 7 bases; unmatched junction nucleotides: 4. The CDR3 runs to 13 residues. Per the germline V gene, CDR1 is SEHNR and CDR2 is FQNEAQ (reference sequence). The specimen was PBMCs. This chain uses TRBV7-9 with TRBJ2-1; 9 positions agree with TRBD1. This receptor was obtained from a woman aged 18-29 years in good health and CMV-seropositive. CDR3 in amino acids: CASRTGTGNEQFF. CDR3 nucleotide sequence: TGTGCCAGCAGAACCGGGACAGGGAATGAGCAGTTCTTC.